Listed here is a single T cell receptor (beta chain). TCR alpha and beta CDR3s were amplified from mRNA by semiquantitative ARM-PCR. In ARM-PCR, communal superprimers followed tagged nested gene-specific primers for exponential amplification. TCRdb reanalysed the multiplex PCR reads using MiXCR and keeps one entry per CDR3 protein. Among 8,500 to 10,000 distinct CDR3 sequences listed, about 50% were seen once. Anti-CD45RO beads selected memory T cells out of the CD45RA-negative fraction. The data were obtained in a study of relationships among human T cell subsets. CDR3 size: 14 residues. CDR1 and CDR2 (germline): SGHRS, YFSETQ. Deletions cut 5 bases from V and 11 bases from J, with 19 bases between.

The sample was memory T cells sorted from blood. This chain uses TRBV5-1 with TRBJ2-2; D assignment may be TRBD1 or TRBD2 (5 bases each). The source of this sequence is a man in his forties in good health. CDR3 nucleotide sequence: TGCGCCAGCAGGACCCGGGACGGAACAAGCGAGCTGTTTTTT. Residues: CASRTRDGTSELFF. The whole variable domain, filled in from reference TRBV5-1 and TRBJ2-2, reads KAGVTQTPRYLIKTRGQQVTLSCSPISGHRSVSWYQQTPGQGLQFLFEYFSETQRNKGNFPGRFSGRQFSNSRSEMNVSTLELGDSALYLCASRTRDGTSELFFGEGSRLTVL.